A selection of T cell receptor beta chains follows, all from one sample in a study of radiation and T cells in renal cell carcinoma. TCRdb's copy holds only in-frame clones and misses some; the assay was immunoSEQ multiplex PCR. The repertoire includes roughly 45,000 clones, about 82% of them detected once, and around 26% sits in the top ten. The sequencing used blood, collected from a patient whose treatment included radiotherapy and nephrectomy. The receptors were gathered from a woman in her seventies with renal cell carcinoma. Each CDR3 is given with its conserved first and last residue.

j_call v_call cdr3_aa
TRBJ1-1 TRBV4-1 CASSRTGDTEAFF
TRBJ1-4 TRBV6-5 CASSYSAGNEKLFF
TRBJ1-3 TRBV6-5 CASSYSPSPGNTIYF
TRBJ1-1 TRBV27 CASSNPGQLNTEAFF
TRBJ2-5 TRBV5-1 CASSLPSETQYF
TRBJ2-5 TRBV9 CASSLGLAKETQYF
TRBJ2-3 TRBV2 CASSEKGGLFDTQYF
TRBJ2-1 TRBV5-1 CASSGTGAENEQFF
TRBJ2-5 TRBV6-1 CASSPQETQYF
TRBJ1-2 TRBV5-6 CASSLEDRVINGYTF
TRBJ2-7 TRBV5-1 CASSLVGGGSYEQYF
TRBJ2-2 TRBV18 CASSRGQPRDTGELFF
TRBJ1-2 TRBV5-5 CASSFMTGGSYGYTF
TRBJ1-1 TRBV14 CASSLARGSTEAFF